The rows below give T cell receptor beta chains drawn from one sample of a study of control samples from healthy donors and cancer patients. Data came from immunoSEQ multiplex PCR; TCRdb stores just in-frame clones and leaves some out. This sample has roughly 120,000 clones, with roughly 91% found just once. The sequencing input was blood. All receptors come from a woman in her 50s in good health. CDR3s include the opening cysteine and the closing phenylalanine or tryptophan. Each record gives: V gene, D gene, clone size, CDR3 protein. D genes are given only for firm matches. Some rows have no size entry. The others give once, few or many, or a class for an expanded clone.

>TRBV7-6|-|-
CASSLRRADTPPGELFF
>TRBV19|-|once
CASSGTGSTDTQYF
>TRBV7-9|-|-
CASSLSGNSNQPQHF
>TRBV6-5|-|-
CASSYSTSAPEQYF
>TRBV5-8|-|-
CASSYGLTIYEQYF
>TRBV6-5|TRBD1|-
CASSPTGSVGYTF
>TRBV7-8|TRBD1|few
CASSPLRDSGNTIYF
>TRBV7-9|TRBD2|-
CASSPGLAGGPETQYF
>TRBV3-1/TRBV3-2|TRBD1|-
CASSPPGGANYGYTF
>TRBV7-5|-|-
CVRSPGTPF
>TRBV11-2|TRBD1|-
CASRRPGQGFSPLHF
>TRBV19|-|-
CASQGGPYEQYF
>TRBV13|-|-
CASSALTGGGTGELFF
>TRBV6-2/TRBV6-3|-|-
CASSFWGVSQPQHF
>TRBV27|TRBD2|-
CASSPRDYTDTQYF
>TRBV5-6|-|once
CASRTGGREGTDTQYF
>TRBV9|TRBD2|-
CASSARLAGDTGELFF
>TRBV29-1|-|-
CSHSPRQSPNTQYF
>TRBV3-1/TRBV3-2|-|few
CASSDRDYEQYF
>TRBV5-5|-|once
CASSLSDPPSSPLHF
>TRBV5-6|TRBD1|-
CASSLRTGGTYQETQYF
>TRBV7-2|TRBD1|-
CASSLGSAGGSGNTIYF
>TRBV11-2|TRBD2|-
CASNKQAGGQETQYF
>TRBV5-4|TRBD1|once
CASSSGTGALSYEQYF
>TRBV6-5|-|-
CASSHTQGGETQYF
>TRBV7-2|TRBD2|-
CASSLVASGTDNEQFF
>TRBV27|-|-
CASSVTGSQPQHF
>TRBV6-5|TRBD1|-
CASRRYRDSLETQYF
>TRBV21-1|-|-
CASSHRDYGYTF
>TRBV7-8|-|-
CASSFPRGDEQYF
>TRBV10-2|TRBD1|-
CASSESKDRASEQYF
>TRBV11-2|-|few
CASSWRRGATNEKLFF
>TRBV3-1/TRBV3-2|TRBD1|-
CASSGTGPSEQYF
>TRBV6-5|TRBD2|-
CASSSYSGGGQYF
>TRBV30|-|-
CAWTALEGRSPLHF
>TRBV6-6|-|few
CASSRGIYEQFF
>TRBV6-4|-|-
CASSDWQYNEQFF
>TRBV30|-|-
CAWSRGISSGANVLTF
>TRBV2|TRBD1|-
CASRESTGMGNQPQHF
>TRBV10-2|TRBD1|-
CASSVDRVQGTEAFF
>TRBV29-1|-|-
CSVEDWDTEAFF
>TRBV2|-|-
CASSEDSLNTGELFF
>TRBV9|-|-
CASSVDGSGNQPQHF
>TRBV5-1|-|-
CASSFRMSGSSGNTIYF
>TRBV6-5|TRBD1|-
CASRMDRVFDQPQHF
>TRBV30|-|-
CAWRDQTWNSNQPQHF
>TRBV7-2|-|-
CASSLDFANSPLHF
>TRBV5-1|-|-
CASSLGPGVGDTQYF
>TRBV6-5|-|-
CASSYSGSSDSPLHF
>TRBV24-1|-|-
CATSDLGMAFF
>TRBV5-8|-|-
CASSFSPRGGEKLFF